The present TCR beta chain was sequenced within a study of cytomegalovirus exposure and HLA in healthy donors. Clones were sequenced by immunoSEQ multiplex PCR, and TCRdb holds only the in-frame ones, with some missing. The sample includes around 70,000 clones, 94% of them seen just once. Germline V CDR1 and CDR2: LNHDA, SQIVND (reference sequence). CDR3 length: 14 amino acids. The chain is built from TRBV19 and TRBJ2-1; tentative D call: TRBD1 (5 bases). The clonotype originates from a man between 18 and 29 years old in good health and CMV-seropositive. Sequencing was carried out using PBMCs. CDR3 nucleotides: TGTGCTACAGTGTCCGGCAGGGCGTACAATGAGCAGTTCTTC. Translation: CATVSGRAYNEQFF.